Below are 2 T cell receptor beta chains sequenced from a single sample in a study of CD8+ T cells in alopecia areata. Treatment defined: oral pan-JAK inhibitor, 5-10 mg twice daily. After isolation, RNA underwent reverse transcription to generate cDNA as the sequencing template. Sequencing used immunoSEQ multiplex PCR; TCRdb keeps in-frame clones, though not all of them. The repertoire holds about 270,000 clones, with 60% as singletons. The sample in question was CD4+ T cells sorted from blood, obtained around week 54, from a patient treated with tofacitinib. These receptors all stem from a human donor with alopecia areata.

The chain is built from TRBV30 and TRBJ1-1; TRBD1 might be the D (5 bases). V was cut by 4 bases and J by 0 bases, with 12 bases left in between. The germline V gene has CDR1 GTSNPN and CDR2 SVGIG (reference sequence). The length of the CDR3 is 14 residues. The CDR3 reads CAWNGGAMNTEAFF. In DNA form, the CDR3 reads TGTGCCTGGAATGGTGGGGCGATGAACACTGAAGCTTTCTTT.

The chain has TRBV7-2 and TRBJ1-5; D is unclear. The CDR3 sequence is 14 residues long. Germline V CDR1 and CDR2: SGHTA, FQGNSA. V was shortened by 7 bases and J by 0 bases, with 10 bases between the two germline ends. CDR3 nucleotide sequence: TGTGCCAGCACCTCACAGTATAGCAATCAGCCCCAGCATTTT. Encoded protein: CASTSQYSNQPQHF.